Below are 10 T cell receptor beta chains sequenced from a single sample in a study of blood T cell repertoires in COVID-19. Sequencing used immunoSEQ multiplex PCR; TCRdb keeps in-frame clones, though not all of them. Altogether under 300,000 clones are present, approximately 90% being singletons, with the ten largest covering about 2.3%. Sequenced input: PBMCs or T cells enriched from blood (not recorded which). The receptors stem from a woman between 40 and 55 years old with acute COVID-19.

The chain combines TRBV7-2 with TRBJ1-2; D uncertain. CDR1 SGHTA and CDR2 FQGNSA come from the germline V gene. This CDR3 contains 12 residues. Trimming stripped 1 base from V and 8 bases from J, with 8 bases between. In DNA form, the CDR3 reads TGTGCCAGCAGCTTAGTCCCGAGGGGCTACACCTTC. Translation: CASSLVPRGYTF.

In its sample, this clone was seen once. J is TRBJ1-6 and V is TRBV7-8, with 9 bases identical to TRBD1. The germline gives CDR1 SGHVS, CDR2 FQNEAQ. V shed 0 bases, J shed 9 bases, and the junction held 6 bases outside the gene matches. There are 16 residues in the CDR3. Here the CDR3 reads CASSLAPGQGRSPLHF. The CDR3 DNA follows: TGTGCCAGCAGCTTAGCTCCGGGACAGGGTCGTTCACCCCTCCACTTT. Full variable domain (missing parts from reference TRBV7-8 and TRBJ1-6): GAGVSQSPRYKVAKRGQDVALRCDPISGHVSLFWYQQALGQGPEFLTYFQNEAQLDKSGLPSDRFFAERPEGSVSTLKIQRTQQEDSAVYLCASSLAPGQGRSPLHFGNGTRLTVT.

The chain recombines TRBV2 with TRBJ2-7; TRBD2 matches at 10 bases. The CDR3 is 18 amino acids. After removal of 2 bases from V and 7 bases from J, the junction contained 17 bases not matched to a gene. The germline V gene encodes CDR1 SNHLY and CDR2 FYNNEI. In DNA, the CDR3 is TGTGCCAGCAGTGAAATCCCCTCCGTAGCGGGAGGCCGTCGGGAGCAGTACTTC. Translated, it gives CASSEIPSVAGGRREQYF.

V and J are TRBV7-9 and TRBJ2-7; 7 nucleotides align to TRBD1. This CDR3 comprises 12 residues. Germline values: CDR1 SEHNR, CDR2 FQNEAQ (reference sequence). The J segment lost 4 bases and the V segment lost 6 bases, leaving 3 bases of the junction unmatched. The DNA of the CDR3 is TGTGCCAGCAGTGACAGGGTTTACGAGCAGTACTTC. It yields the protein CASSDRVYEQYF.

The chain links TRBV28 to TRBJ1-5; no reliable D call. The V gene's germline CDR1 is MDHEN and CDR2 SYDVKM. CDR3 length: 16 residues. Trimming removed 2 bases from V and 3 bases from J, with 14 bases in between. As DNA, the CDR3 is TGTGCCAGCAGTTTACTCAGTCTCGGGGTCAATCAGCCCCAGCATTTT. This codes for CASSLLSLGVNQPQHF.

The rearrangement links TRBV7-2 to TRBJ2-5; TRBD2 agrees at 9 bases. The germline V gene has CDR1 SGHTA and CDR2 FQGNSA. The CDR3 spans 15 residues. The trim removed 4 bases at V and 2 bases at J, leaving 5 bases unmatched. The CDR3 DNA follows: TGTGCCAGCAGCTATAGACTAGCGGAACAAGAGACCCAGTACTTC. The encoded protein is CASSYRLAEQETQYF. Supplemented by reference TRBV7-2 and TRBJ2-5, the full variable domain reads GAGVSQSPSNKVTEKGKDVELRCDPISGHTALYWYRQSLGQGLEFLIYFQGNSAPDKSGLPSDRFSAERTGGSVSTLTIQRTQQEDSAVYLCASSYRLAEQETQYFGPGTRLLVL.

The V and J genes are TRBV19 and TRBJ1-6; D remains unclear. This CDR3 region has 15 residues. Germline CDR1 reads LNHDA; CDR2 reads SQIVND (reference sequence). Trimming removed 3 bases at V and 3 bases at J, with 9 bases between. The CDR3 sequence: CASSISASYNSPLHF. The CDR3 nucleotides read TGTGCCAGTAGTATTTCGGCTAGCTATAATTCACCCCTCCACTTT.

This clone came up a few times. This chain connects TRBV19 to TRBJ2-5; D possibly corresponds to TRBD2 (6 bases). The V gene lost 0 bases and the J gene lost 5 bases, with 19 bases spanning the gap. The CDR3 runs to 17 residues. Germline V gives CDR1 LNHDA, CDR2 SQIVND (reference sequence). The CDR3 protein is CASSIDLYAGMRETQYF. The CDR3, as DNA: TGTGCCAGTAGTATAGATCTCTACGCGGGAATGCGGGAGACCCAGTACTTC.

The chain uses TRBV7-3 and TRBJ1-4; TRBD1 matches at 9 bases. There are 15 residues in the CDR3. CDR1 SGHTA and CDR2 FQGTGA come from the germline V gene. J was trimmed by 7 bases and V by 8 bases; bases with no gene match: 11. CDR3: CASSGAGTGLEKLFF. The CDR3 nucleotides are TGTGCCAGCTCAGGAGCCGGGACAGGGCTTGAAAAACTGTTTTTT.

This clone has more than one count but fewer than ten. The chain recombines TRBV7-2 with TRBJ2-3; no reliable D call. The CDR3 has 13 amino acids. Germline V gives CDR1 SGHTA, CDR2 FQGNSA. V shed 3 bases and J shed 6 bases, with 10 bases lying between them. The CDR3 nucleotides read TGTGCCAGCAGCTTTATATACGCGGATACGCAGTATTTT. This encodes CASSFIYADTQYF.